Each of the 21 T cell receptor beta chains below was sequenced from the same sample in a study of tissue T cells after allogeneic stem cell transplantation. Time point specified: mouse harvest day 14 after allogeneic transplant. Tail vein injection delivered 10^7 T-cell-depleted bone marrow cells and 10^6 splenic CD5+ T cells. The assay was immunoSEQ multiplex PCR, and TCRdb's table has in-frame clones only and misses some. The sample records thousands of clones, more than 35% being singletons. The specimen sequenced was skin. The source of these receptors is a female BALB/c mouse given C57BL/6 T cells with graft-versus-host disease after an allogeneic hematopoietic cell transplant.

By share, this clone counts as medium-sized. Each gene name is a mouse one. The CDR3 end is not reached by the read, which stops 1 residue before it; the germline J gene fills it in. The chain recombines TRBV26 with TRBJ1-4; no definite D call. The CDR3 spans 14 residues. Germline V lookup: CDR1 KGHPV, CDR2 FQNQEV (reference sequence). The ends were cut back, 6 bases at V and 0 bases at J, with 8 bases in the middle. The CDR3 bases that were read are TGTGCCAGCAGCCGACATCTTTCCAACGAAAGATTATTT. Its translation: CASSRHLSNERLF. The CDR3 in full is CASSRHLSNERLFF.

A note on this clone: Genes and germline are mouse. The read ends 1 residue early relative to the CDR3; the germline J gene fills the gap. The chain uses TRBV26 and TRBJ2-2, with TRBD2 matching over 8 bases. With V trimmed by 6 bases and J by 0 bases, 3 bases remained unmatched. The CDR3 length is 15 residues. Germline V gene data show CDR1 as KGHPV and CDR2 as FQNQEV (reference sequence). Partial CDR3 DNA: TGTGCCAGCAGGCTGGGGGGCGCAAACACCGGGCAGCTCTAC. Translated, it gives CASRLGGANTGQLY. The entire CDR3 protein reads CASRLGGANTGQLYF.

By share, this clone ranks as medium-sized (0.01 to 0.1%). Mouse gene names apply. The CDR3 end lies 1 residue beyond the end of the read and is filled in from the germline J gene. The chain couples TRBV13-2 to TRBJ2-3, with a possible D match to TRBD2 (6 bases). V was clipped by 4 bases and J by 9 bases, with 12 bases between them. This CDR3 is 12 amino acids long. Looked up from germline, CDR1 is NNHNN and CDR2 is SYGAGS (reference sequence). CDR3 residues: CASGILGRTLYF. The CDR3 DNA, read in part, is TGTGCCAGCGGTATACTGGGACGGACGCTGTAT.

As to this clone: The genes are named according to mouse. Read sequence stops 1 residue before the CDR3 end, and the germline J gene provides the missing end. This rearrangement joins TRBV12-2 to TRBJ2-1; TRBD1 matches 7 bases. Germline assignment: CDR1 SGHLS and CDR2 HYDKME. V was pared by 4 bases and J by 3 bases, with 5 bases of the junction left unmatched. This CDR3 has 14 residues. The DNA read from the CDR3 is TGTGCCAGCTCCTCCGGGACAGTCTATGCTGAGCAGTTC. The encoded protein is CASSSGTVYAEQF. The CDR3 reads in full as CASSSGTVYAEQFF.

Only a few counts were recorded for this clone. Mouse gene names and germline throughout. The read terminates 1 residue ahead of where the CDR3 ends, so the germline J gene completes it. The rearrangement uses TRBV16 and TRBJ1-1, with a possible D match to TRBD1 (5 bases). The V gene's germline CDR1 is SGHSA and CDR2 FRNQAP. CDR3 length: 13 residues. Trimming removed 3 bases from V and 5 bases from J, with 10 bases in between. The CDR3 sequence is CASSFRDLTEVFF. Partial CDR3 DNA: TGTGCAAGCAGCTTCAGGGACCTGACAGAAGTCTTC.

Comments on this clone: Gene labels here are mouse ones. The CDR3 region is CASSLRTGGDQDTQYF. The covered CDR3 bases are TGTGCCAGCTCTCTCCGGACTGGGGGGGACCAAGACACCCAGTAC. The chain employs TRBV12-1 and TRBJ2-5; TRBD2 matches 12 bases. Read data end 1 residue before the CDR3 end; the end is taken from the germline J gene. The CDR3 is 16 amino acids. V trimming: 0 bases; J trimming: 1 base; junction bases outside the gene matches: 1. Germline V gene sequence: CDR1 SGHSN, CDR2 HYEKVE.

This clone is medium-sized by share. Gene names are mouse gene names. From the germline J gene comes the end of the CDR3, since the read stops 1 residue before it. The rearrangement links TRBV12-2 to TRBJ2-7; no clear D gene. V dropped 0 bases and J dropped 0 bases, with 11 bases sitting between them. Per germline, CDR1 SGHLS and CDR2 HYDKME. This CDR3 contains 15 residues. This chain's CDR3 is CASSLVGRSSYEQYF. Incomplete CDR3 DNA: TGTGCCAGCTCTCTCGTCGGGAGGAGCTCCTATGAACAGTAC.

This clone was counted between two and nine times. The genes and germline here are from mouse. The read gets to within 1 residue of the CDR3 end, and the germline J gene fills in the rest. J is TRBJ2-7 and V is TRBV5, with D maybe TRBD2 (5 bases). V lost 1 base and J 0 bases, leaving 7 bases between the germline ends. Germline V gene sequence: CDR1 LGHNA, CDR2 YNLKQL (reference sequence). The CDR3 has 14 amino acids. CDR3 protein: CASSQAGLSYEQYF. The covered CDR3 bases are TGTGCCAGCAGCCAAGCTGGGCTCTCCTATGAACAGTAC.

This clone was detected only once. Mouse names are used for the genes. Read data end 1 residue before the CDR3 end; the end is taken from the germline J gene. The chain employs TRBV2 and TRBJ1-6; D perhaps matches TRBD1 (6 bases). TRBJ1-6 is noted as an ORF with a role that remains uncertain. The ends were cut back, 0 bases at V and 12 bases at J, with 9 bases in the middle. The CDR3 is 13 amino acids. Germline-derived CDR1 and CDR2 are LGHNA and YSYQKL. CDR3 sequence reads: CASSQDRGEPLYF. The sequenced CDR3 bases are TGTGCCAGCAGCCAAGATAGGGGGGAGCCCCTCTAC.

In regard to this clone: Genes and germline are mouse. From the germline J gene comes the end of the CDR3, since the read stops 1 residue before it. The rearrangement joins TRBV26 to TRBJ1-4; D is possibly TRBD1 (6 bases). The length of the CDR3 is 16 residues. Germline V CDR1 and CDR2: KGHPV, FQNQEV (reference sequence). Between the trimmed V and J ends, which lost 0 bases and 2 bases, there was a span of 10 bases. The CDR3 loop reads CASSLSIGQSNERLFF. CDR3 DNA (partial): TGTGCCAGCAGTCTGTCGATTGGACAGTCCAACGAAAGATTATTT.

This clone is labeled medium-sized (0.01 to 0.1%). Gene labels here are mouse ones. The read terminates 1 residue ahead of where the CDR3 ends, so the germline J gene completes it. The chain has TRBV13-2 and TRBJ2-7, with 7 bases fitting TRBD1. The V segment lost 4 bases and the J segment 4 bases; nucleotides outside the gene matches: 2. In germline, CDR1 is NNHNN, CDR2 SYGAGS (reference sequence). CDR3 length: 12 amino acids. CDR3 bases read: TGTGCCAGCGGTCGACAGGGATATGAACAGTAC. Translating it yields CASGRQGYEQY. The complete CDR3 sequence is CASGRQGYEQYF.

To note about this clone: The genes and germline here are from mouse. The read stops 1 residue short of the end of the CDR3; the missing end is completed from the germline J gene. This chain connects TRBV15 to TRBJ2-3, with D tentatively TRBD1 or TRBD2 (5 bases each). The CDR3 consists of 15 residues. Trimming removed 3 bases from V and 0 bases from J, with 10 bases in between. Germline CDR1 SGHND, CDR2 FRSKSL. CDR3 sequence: CASSLGENSAETLYF. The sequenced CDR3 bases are TGTGCCAGCAGTTTGGGGGAGAATAGTGCAGAAACGCTGTAT.

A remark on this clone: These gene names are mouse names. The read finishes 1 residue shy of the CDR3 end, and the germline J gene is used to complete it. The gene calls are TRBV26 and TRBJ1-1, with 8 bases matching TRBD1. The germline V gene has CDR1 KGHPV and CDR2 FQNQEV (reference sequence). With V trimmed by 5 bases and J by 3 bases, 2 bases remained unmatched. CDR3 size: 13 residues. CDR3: CASSKDRDTEVFF. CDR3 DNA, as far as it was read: TGTGCCAGCAGTAAGGACAGGGACACAGAAGTCTTC.

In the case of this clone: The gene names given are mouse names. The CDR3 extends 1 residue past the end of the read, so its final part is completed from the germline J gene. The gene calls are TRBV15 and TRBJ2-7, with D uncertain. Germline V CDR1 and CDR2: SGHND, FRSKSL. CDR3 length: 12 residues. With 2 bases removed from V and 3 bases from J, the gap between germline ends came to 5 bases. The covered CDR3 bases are TGTGCCAGCAGTTTAAGCAGCTATGAACAGTAC. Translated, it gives CASSLSSYEQY. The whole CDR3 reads CASSLSSYEQYF. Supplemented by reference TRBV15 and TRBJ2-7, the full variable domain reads DAGVTQTPRHEVAEKGQTIILKCEPVSGHNDLFWYRQTKIQGLELLSYFRSKSLMEDGGAFKDRFKAEMLNSSFSTLKIQPTEPKDSAVYLCASSLSSYEQYFGPGTRLTVL.

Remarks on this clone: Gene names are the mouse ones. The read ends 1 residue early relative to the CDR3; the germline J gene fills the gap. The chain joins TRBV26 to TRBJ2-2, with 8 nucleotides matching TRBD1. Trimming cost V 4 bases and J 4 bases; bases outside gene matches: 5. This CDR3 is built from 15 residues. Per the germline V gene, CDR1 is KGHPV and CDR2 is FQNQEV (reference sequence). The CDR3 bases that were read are TGTGCCAGCAGTCCGGACAGGGTGGGCACCGGGCAGCTCTAC. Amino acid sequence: CASSPDRVGTGQLY. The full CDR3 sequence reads CASSPDRVGTGQLYF. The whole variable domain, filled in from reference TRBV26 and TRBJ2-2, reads NSKVIQTPRYLVKGQGQKAKMRCIPEKGHPVVFWYQQNKNNEFKFLINFQNQEVLQQIDMTEKRFSAECPSNSPCSLEIQSSEAGDSALYLCASSPDRVGTGQLYFGEGSKLTVL.

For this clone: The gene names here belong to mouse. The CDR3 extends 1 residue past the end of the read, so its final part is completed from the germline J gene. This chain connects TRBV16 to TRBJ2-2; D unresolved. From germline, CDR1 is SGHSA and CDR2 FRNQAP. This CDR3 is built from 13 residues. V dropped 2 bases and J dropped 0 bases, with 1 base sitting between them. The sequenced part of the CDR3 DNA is TGTGCAAGCAGCTTAACAAACACCGGGCAGCTCTAC. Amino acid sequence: CASSLTNTGQLY. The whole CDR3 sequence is CASSLTNTGQLYF.

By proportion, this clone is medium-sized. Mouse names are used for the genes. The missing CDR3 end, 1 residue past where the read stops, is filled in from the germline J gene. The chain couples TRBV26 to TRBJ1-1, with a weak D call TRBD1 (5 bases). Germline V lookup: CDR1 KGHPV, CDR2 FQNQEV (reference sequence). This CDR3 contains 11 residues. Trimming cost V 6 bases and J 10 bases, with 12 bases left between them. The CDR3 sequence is CASSPGQGVFF. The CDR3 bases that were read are TGTGCCAGCAGCCCGGGGCAAGGAGTCTTC.

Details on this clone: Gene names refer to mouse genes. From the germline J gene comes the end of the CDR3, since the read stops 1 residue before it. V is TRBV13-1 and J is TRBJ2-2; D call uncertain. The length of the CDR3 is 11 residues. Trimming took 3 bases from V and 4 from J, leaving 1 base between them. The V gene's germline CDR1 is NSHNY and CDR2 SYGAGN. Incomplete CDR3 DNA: TGTGCCAGCAGTGGCACCGGGCAGCTCTAC. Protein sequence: CASSGTGQLY. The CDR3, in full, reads CASSGTGQLYF.

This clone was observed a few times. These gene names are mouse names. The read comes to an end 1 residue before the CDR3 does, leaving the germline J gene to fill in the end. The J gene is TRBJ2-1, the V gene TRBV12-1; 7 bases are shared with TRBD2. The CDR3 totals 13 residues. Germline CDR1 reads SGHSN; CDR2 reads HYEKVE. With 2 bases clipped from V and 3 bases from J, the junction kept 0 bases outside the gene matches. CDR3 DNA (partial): TGTGCCAGCTCTCGGGGGGGCTATGCTGAGCAGTTC. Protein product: CASSRGGYAEQF. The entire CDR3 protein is CASSRGGYAEQFF.

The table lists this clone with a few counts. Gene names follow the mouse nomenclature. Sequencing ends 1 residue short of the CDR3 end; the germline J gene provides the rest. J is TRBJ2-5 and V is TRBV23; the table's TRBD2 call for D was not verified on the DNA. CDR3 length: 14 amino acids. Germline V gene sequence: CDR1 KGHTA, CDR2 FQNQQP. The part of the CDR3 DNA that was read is TGCTCCAGCAGTCAAGGGGGGGGGCGCGACACCCAGTAC. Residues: CSSSQGGGRDTQY. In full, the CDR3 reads CSSSQGGGRDTQYF.

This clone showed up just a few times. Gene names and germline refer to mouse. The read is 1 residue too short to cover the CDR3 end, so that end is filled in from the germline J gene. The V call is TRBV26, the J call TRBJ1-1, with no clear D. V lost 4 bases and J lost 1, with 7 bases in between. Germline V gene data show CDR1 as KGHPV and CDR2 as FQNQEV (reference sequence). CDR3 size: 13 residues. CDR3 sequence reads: CASSPTENTEVFF. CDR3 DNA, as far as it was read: TGTGCCAGCAGTCCAACTGAAAACACAGAAGTCTTC.